This entry describes one T cell receptor (beta chain). The data were taken from a study of T cell responses to AZD1222 COVID-19 vaccine. Germline loops: CDR1 SGDLS, CDR2 YYNGEE. The CDR3 spans 14 residues. V lost 0 bases to trimming and J lost 0 bases, with 6 bases between them. The method was immunoSEQ multiplex PCR; TCRdb's version includes in-frame clones alone and lacks a portion of them. The sample contains 130,000 to 150,000 clones, 75% to 95% of which appear only once. The chain is built from TRBV9 and TRBJ1-2; unclear D gene. The specimen comprised peripheral blood, sampled on day 0 of MenACWY control vaccination. This sequence was found in an adult in good health. The chain's CDR3 is CASSVGSANYGYTF. DNA for the CDR3: TGTGCCAGCAGCGTAGGGTCAGCTAACTATGGCTACACCTTC.